This T cell receptor (beta chain) was documented in a study of a mutant IDH1 vaccine in newly diagnosed glioma. Generated by immunoSEQ multiplex PCR, the TCRdb table keeps only in-frame clones and is missing some. The sample records 60,000 to 75,000 clones, over 70% being singletons. The germline V gene encodes CDR1 PRHDT and CDR2 FYEKMQ (reference sequence). This CDR3 is 15 amino acids long. V was pared by 5 bases and J by 5 bases, with 13 bases between. Time point in this sample: baseline, week 1 (first vaccination visit). Documented treatment: pre-vaccination baseline after standard-of-care therapy.

This specimen consisted of peripheral blood mononuclear cells (PBMCs), obtained from a glioma patient treated with radiotherapy, temozolomide or both. This TCR came from a woman between 18 and 29 years old with glioma. Some clones in this sample may be carry-over from other donors' samples. The rearrangement joins TRBV13 to TRBJ2-6; the D gene is possibly TRBD1 (6 bases). The CDR3 spells CASSVPQGRANVLTF. DNA for the CDR3: TGTGCCAGCAGCGTACCACAGGGTCGGGCCAACGTCCTGACTTTC. Full variable domain (remainder filled in from reference TRBV13 and TRBJ2-6): AAGVIQSPRHLIKEKRETATLKCYPIPRHDTVYWYQQGPGQDPQFLISFYEKMQSDKGSIPDRFSAQQFSDYHSELNMSSLELGDSALYFCASSVPQGRANVLTFGAGSRLTVL.